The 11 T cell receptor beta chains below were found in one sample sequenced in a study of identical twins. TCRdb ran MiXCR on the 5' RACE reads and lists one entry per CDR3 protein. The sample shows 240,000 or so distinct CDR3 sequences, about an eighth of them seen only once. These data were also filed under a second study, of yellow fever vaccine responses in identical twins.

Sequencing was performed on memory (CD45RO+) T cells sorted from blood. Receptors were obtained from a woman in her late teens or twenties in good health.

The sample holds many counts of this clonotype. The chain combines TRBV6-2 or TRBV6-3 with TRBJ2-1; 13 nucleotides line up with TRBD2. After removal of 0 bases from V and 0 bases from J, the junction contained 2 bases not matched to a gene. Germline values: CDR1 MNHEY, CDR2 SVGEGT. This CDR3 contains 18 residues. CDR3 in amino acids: CASSYSGTSGASYNEQFF. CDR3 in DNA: TGTGCCAGCAGTTACTCAGGGACTAGCGGGGCCTCCTACAATGAGCAGTTCTTC.

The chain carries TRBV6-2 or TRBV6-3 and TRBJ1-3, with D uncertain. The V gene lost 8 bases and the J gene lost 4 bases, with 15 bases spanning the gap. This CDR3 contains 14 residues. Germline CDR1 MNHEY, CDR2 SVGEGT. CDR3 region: CASLQSGRGNTIYF. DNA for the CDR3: TGTGCCAGCCTCCAGAGTGGGAGAGGAAACACCATATATTTT.

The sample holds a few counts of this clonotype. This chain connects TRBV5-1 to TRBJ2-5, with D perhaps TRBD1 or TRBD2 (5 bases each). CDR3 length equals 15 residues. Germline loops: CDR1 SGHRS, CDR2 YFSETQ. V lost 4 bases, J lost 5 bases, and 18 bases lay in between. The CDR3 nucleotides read TGCGCCAGCAGCCCAATAGAGTTGGGGGTTGAGACCCAGTACTTC. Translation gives CASSPIELGVETQYF.

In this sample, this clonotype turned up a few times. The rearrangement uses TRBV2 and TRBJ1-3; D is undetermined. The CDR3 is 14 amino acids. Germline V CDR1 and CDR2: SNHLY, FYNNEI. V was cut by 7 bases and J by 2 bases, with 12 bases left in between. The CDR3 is CASNRVSPGNTIYF. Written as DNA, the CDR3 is TGTGCCAGCAATCGGGTTTCTCCTGGAAACACCATATATTTT.

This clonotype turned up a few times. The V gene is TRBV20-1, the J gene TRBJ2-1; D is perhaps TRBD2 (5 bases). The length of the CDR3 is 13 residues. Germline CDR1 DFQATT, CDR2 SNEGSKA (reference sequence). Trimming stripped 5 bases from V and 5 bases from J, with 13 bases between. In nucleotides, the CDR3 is TGCAGTGCTCGATGGGTTAGCGACAATGAGCAGTTCTTC. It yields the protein CSARWVSDNEQFF.

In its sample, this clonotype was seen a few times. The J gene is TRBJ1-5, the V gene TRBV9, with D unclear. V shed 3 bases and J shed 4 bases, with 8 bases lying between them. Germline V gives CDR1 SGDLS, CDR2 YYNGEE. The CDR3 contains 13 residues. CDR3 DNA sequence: TGTGCCAGCAGCGCAGACTTGAATCAGCCCCAGCATTTT. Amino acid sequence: CASSADLNQPQHF.

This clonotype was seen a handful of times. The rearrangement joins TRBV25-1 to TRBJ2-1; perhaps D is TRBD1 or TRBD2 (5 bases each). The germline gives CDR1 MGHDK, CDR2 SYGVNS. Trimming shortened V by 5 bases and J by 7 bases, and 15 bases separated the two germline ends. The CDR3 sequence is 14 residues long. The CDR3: CASSPRIWGNEQFF. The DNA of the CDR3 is TGTGCCAGCAGTCCCCGTATTTGGGGGAATGAGCAGTTCTTC.

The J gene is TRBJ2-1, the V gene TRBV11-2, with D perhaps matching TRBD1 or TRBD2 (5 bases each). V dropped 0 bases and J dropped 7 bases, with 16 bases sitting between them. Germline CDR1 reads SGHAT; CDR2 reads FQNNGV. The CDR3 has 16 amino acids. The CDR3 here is CASSLDRSGRGNEQFF. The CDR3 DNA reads TGTGCCAGCAGCTTAGACCGTTCGGGGCGAGGTAATGAGCAGTTCTTC.

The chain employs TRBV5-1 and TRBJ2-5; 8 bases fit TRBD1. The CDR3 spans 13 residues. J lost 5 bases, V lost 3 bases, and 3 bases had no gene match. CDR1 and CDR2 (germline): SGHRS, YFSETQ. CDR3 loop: CASSSQGAETQYF. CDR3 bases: TGCGCCAGCAGCTCGCAGGGGGCCGAGACCCAGTACTTC.

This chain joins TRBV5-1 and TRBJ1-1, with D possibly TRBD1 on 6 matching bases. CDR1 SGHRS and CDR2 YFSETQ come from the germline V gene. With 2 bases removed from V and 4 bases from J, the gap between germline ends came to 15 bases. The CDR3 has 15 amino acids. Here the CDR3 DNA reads TGCGCCAGCAGCTTTATTGGGGGCGAGGGCACTGAAGCTTTCTTT. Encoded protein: CASSFIGGEGTEAFF.

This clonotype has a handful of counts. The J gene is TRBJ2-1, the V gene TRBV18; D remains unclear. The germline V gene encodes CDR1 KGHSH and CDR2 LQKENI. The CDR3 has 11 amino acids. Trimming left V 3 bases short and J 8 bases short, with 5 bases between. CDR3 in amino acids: CASSPGYEQFF. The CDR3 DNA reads TGTGCCAGCTCACCGGGGTATGAGCAGTTCTTC.